Presented here are 26 T cell receptor beta chains from one specimen sequenced in a study of blood T cell repertoires in COVID-19. Data came from immunoSEQ multiplex PCR; TCRdb stores just in-frame clones and leaves some out. The sample has approximately 350,000 clones; roughly nine tenths are singletons. Sequencing was carried out using PBMCs or T cells enriched from blood (not recorded which). Receptor source: a man aged 18 to 29 who had recovered from COVID-19.

For the CDR3, the DNA is TGCGCCAGCAGCAGCCGAGGGGGGAGGGTTGATGGCTACACCTTC. Protein: CASSSRGGRVDGYTF. The genes are TRBV5-1 and TRBJ1-2; D may be TRBD1 (6 bases). This CDR3 is built from 15 residues. Trimming removed 4 bases at V and 6 bases at J, with 19 bases between. The germline gives CDR1 SGHRS, CDR2 YFSETQ. The variable domain in full, completed from reference TRBV5-1 and TRBJ1-2, reads KAGVTQTPRYLIKTRGQQVTLSCSPISGHRSVSWYQQTPGQGLQFLFEYFSETQRNKGNFPGRFSGRQFSNSRSEMNVSTLELGDSALYLCASSSRGGRVDGYTFGSGTRLTVV.

The V gene is TRBV6-6, the J gene TRBJ2-3; 7 bases match TRBD1. CDR3 length equals 16 residues. The germline V gene encodes CDR1 MNHNY and CDR2 SVGAGI (reference sequence). J lost 2 bases, V lost 0 bases, and 5 bases had no gene match. CDR3 in amino acids: CASSYSPGQITDTQYF. CDR3 DNA sequence: TGTGCCAGCAGTTACTCCCCGGGACAGATCACAGATACGCAGTATTTT.

The chain recombines TRBV4-2 with TRBJ1-3; D gene unclear. V shed 0 bases and J shed 0 bases, with 6 bases lying between them. In germline, CDR1 is LGHNA, CDR2 YNFKEQ. CDR3 length equals 15 residues. In DNA form, the CDR3 reads TGTGCCAGCAGCCAAGAACAAAGCTCTGGAAACACCATATATTTT. Translated, it gives CASSQEQSSGNTIYF.

The chain joins TRBV7-2 to TRBJ1-2, with 7 bases aligning to TRBD1. CDR3 length equals 13 residues. Germline-derived CDR1 and CDR2 are SGHTA and FQGNSA. The junction had 3 bases not matched to a gene; V was cut back by 0 bases and J by 8 bases. CDR3 in amino acids: CASSLAQGWGYTF. The DNA of the CDR3 is TGTGCCAGCAGCTTAGCACAGGGGTGGGGCTACACCTTC.

This chain connects TRBV9 to TRBJ2-7; 8 bases agree with TRBD1. The CDR3 length is 14 residues. Germline values: CDR1 SGDLS, CDR2 YYNGEE. The junction had 8 bases not matched to a gene; V was cut back by 2 bases and J by 7 bases. The DNA of the CDR3 is TGTGCCAGCAGCGTGGCAGGGGGCTTGAGGGAGCAGTACTTC. Translating gives CASSVAGGLREQYF.

The gene calls are TRBV5-4 and TRBJ1-2; weak D call: TRBD1 (6 bases). This CDR3 is 13 amino acids long. Trimming removed 0 bases from V and 8 bases from J, with 11 bases in between. Germline loops: CDR1 SGHNT, CDR2 YYREEE (reference sequence). CDR3 residues: CASSLVGAEGYTF. CDR3 sequence (DNA): TGTGCCAGCAGCTTGGTGGGGGCAGAAGGCTACACCTTC.

V and J are TRBV5-6 and TRBJ1-6; possible D gene TRBD1, 5 bases. CDR3 length: 16 amino acids. Germline V gene data show CDR1 as SGHDT and CDR2 as YYEEEE. The V end lost 0 bases, the J end lost 8 bases, and 15 bases lay between the germline ends. CDR3 DNA: TGTGCCAGCAGCTTGGCGGGGGGACGAGAGCATTCACCCCTCCACTTT. Translated, it gives CASSLAGGREHSPLHF.

The chain links TRBV15 to TRBJ1-1; 8 nucleotides line up with TRBD1. This CDR3 region has 15 residues. V was clipped by 4 bases and J by 1 base; unmatched bases: 5. CDR1 is LNHNV, CDR2 YYDKDF, per germline (reference sequence). The CDR3 sequence is CATSTGGGGNTEAFF. The CDR3 coding sequence is TGTGCCACCAGCACAGGGGGCGGGGGGAACACTGAAGCTTTCTTT. The full variable domain, with the rest looked up from reference TRBV15 and TRBJ1-1, is DAMVIQNPRYQVTQFGKPVTLSCSQTLNHNVMYWYQQKSSQAPKLLFHYYDKDFNNEADTPDNFQSRRPNTSFCFLDIRSPGLGDTAMYLCATSTGGGGNTEAFFGQGTRLTVV.

Only a few counts were recorded for this clone. The chain joins TRBV6-5 to TRBJ2-2, with 12 bases aligning to TRBD2. This CDR3 has 15 amino acids. J lost 8 bases, V lost 7 bases, and 8 bases had no gene match. The germline CDR1 and CDR2 sequences are MNHEY and SVGAGI. This chain's CDR3 is CASTPSGRAQGELFF. CDR3 DNA sequence: TGTGCCAGCACCCCTAGCGGGAGGGCGCAGGGGGAGCTGTTTTTT.

This clone was observed a handful of times. The gene calls are TRBV28 and TRBJ1-1; D may be TRBD1 (6 bases). The CDR3 has 14 residues. Trimming removed 7 bases from V and 7 bases from J, with 19 bases in between. The germline gives CDR1 MDHEN, CDR2 SYDVKM. The CDR3 is CASTFIRDKNEAFF. CDR3 bases: TGTGCCAGCACCTTTATTAGGGACAAAAATGAAGCTTTCTTT.

CDR3 region: CASSPSGYGYTF. The CDR3 DNA is TGTGCCAGTAGTCCCAGCGGATATGGCTACACCTTC. The chain employs TRBV19 and TRBJ1-2; D remains unclear. Germline CDR1 reads LNHDA; CDR2 reads SQIVND (reference sequence). Trimming took off 5 bases at V and 5 bases at J, with 9 bases between the two ends. The CDR3 consists of 12 residues.

The CDR3: CASSGTGISYNEQFF. The CDR3 DNA follows: TGTGCCAGTAGTGGAACAGGGATATCCTACAATGAGCAGTTCTTC. The chain carries TRBV19 and TRBJ2-1, with D tentatively TRBD1 (6 bases). The ends were cut back, 5 bases at V and 1 base at J, with 12 bases in the middle. The CDR3 is made up of 15 amino acids. The germline V gene has CDR1 LNHDA and CDR2 SQIVND (reference sequence). Complete variable domain (other parts from reference TRBV19 and TRBJ2-1): DGGITQSPKYLFRKEGQNVTLSCEQNLNHDAMYWYRQDPGQGLRLIYYSQIVNDFQKGDIAEGYSVSREKKESFPLTVTSAQKNPTAFYLCASSGTGISYNEQFFGPGTRLTVL.

The V gene is TRBV2, the J gene TRBJ2-5, with D possibly TRBD2 on 5 matching bases. CDR1 and CDR2 (germline): SNHLY, FYNNEI. Trimming left V 3 bases short and J 2 bases short, with 7 bases between. This CDR3 has 13 residues. The CDR3 DNA follows: TGTGCCAGCAGTGACGGGATACAAGAGACCCAGTACTTC. Its translation is CASSDGIQETQYF.

The V and J genes are TRBV28 and TRBJ1-2; the D is unclear. The CDR3 spans 17 residues. The germline V gene encodes CDR1 MDHEN and CDR2 SYDVKM. The ends were cut back, 6 bases at V and 1 base at J, with 21 bases in the middle. CDR3 residues: CASSPTTPVSFNYGYTF. The CDR3 bases are TGTGCCAGCAGCCCTACCACCCCCGTCTCCTTTAACTATGGCTACACCTTC.

This clone has a single count. The chain is built from TRBV7-2 and TRBJ2-7; TRBD1 matches at 8 bases. V trimming: 5 bases; J trimming: 3 bases; junction bases outside the gene matches: 9. The germline V gene has CDR1 SGHTA and CDR2 FQGNSA. CDR3 size: 15 residues. In DNA, the CDR3 is TGTGCCAGCAGCCGTGAGACAGGGGTGATCTACGAGCAGTACTTC. It specifies CASSRETGVIYEQYF.

The rearrangement joins TRBV6-5 to TRBJ1-4, with unresolved D. The CDR3 runs to 13 residues. CDR1 and CDR2 from the germline V gene are MNHEY and SVGAGI. V was pared by 6 bases and J by 0 bases, with 5 bases between. The CDR3 here is CASSRTTNEKLFF. The CDR3 DNA reads TGTGCCAGCAGCAGGACAACTAATGAAAAACTGTTTTTT.

This chain joins TRBV28 and TRBJ2-7; D may be TRBD1 (5 bases). This CDR3 is 12 amino acids long. Between the trimmed V and J ends, which lost 7 bases and 3 bases, there was a span of 10 bases. Germline V lookup: CDR1 MDHEN, CDR2 SYDVKM. CDR3 sequence reads: CASTGQGYEQYF. CDR3 coding DNA: TGTGCCAGCACCGGGCAGGGCTACGAGCAGTACTTC.

The chain links TRBV5-6 to TRBJ1-2, with D perhaps matching TRBD1 (6 bases). The CDR3 covers 16 residues. Germline loops: CDR1 SGHDT, CDR2 YYEEEE. The V and J ends lost 0 bases and 8 bases respectively, with 20 bases between them. The CDR3 nucleotides are TGTGCCAGCAGCTTGGTTCCCCAGGGGCATCAGGTGGGCTACACCTTC. The encoded protein is CASSLVPQGHQVGYTF. Filled out from reference TRBV5-6 and TRBJ1-2, the complete variable domain reads DAGVTQSPTHLIKTRGQQVTLRCSPKSGHDTVSWYQQALGQGPQFIFQYYEEEERQRGNFPDRFSGHQFPNYSSELNVNALLLGDSALYLCASSLVPQGHQVGYTFGSGTRLTVV.

This rearrangement joins TRBV2 to TRBJ2-3, with 10 bases aligning to TRBD2. This CDR3 has 15 residues. Per the germline V gene, CDR1 is SNHLY and CDR2 is FYNNEI. V was pared by 5 bases and J by 6 bases, with 8 bases of the junction left unmatched. Here the CDR3 reads CASSPQAGGRDTQYF. The CDR3 coding sequence is TGTGCCAGCAGTCCTCAAGCGGGAGGGCGTGATACGCAGTATTTT.

This sequence joins TRBV27 and TRBJ2-1; D gene ambiguous. Looked up from germline, CDR1 is MNHEY and CDR2 is SMNVEV (reference sequence). The CDR3 loop spans 15 amino acids. Trimming took 3 bases from V and 7 from J, leaving 16 bases between them. The CDR3 DNA sequence: TGTGCCAGCAGTTTCTCCAGTGGTCTCCAGAATGAGCAGTTCTTC. Encoded protein: CASSFSSGLQNEQFF.

The rearrangement uses TRBV28 and TRBJ1-2; tentative D call: TRBD1 (5 bases). The V gene's germline CDR1 is MDHEN and CDR2 SYDVKM. V lost 3 bases to trimming and J lost 3 bases, with 8 bases between them. The length of the CDR3 is 13 residues. CDR3 amino acids: CASSLQGYYGYTF. DNA for the CDR3: TGTGCCAGCAGTTTGCAGGGTTACTATGGCTACACCTTC.

J is TRBJ1-1 and V is TRBV19; possibly TRBD1 for D (5 bases). CDR1 and CDR2 (germline): LNHDA, SQIVND (reference sequence). The CDR3 has 11 amino acids. V was shortened by 4 bases and J by 5 bases, with 5 bases between the two germline ends. This CDR3 reads CASSKGTEAFF. The CDR3 region has the DNA TGTGCCAGTAGTAAGGGGACTGAAGCTTTCTTT.

The V and J genes are TRBV5-8 and TRBJ1-3; 7 bases match TRBD1. CDR1 is SGHTS and CDR2 is YDEGEE in the germline V gene. J gave up 4 bases and V 7 bases, and 14 bases lay outside the gene matches. This CDR3 is built from 16 residues. CDR3 residues: CASVTWAGGKGNTIYF. CDR3 nucleotide sequence: TGTGCCAGCGTTACATGGGCAGGGGGAAAGGGAAACACCATATATTTT.

This clone showed up just once. This sequence joins TRBV10-2 and TRBJ1-2, with D perhaps TRBD1 (5 bases). CDR1 is WSHSY, CDR2 SAAADI, per germline. V was shortened by 0 bases and J by 4 bases, with 15 bases between the two germline ends. There are 16 residues in the CDR3. For the CDR3, the DNA is TGCGCCAGCAGTGAGTCGATCGCAGGGATCCCCTATGGCTACACCTTC. Amino acids: CASSESIAGIPYGYTF.

The J gene is TRBJ2-2, the V gene TRBV5-4, with 7 bases aligning to TRBD2. J gave up 1 base and V 3 bases, and 9 bases lay outside the gene matches. Germline CDR1 is SGHNT and CDR2 is YYREEE (reference sequence). The CDR3 covers 17 residues. CDR3 residues: CASSSAVASGNTGELFF. In nucleotides, the CDR3 is TGTGCCAGCAGCTCAGCGGTGGCTAGCGGGAACACCGGGGAGCTGTTTTTT.

This chain connects TRBV15 to TRBJ1-3; D not resolved. This CDR3 contains 15 residues. The V end lost 7 bases, the J end lost 0 bases, and 13 bases lay between the germline ends. The V gene's germline CDR1 is LNHNV and CDR2 YYDKDF (reference sequence). The CDR3 spells CATNGGRDSGNTIYF. DNA for the CDR3: TGTGCCACCAACGGAGGACGTGACTCTGGAAACACCATATATTTT.